This T cell receptor beta chain was sequenced in a study of control samples from healthy donors and cancer patients. The CDR3 is 10 amino acids. The repertoire was sequenced with immunoSEQ multiplex PCR; TCRdb's copy has only in-frame clones and lacks some. Counted here are approximately 71,000 clones, under 90% occurring once; the ten biggest clones make up 15% to 20%. This clone appeared once. This rearrangement joins TRBV21-1 to TRBJ2-7. TRBV21-1 is an annotated pseudogene. The sequencing input was PBMCs. This sequence was found in a man in his fifties or sixties with lung cancer. The CDR3 loop reads CASMGNRGYV. The DNA of the CDR3 is TGTGCCAGCATGGGGAACAGAGGGTACGTC.